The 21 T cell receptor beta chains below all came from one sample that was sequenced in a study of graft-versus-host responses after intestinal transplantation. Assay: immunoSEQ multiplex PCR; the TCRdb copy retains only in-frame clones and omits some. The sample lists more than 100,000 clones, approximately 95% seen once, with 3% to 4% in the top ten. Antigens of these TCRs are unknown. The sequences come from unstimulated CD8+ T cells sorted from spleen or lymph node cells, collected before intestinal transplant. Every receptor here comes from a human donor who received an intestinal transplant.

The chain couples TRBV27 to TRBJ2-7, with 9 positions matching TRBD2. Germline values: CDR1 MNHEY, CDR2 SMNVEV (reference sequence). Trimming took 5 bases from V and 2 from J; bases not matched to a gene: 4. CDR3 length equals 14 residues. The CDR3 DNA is TGTGCCAGCAGTCCCATAGCGGGAGCCTACGAGCAGTACTTC. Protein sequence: CASSPIAGAYEQYF.

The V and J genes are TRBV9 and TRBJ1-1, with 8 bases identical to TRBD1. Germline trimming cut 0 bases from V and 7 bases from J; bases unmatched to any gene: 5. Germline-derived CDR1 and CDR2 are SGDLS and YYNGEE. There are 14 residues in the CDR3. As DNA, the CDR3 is TGTGCCAGCAGCGTAGGGCAGGGGGCGAGTGAAGCTTTCTTT. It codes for CASSVGQGASEAFF. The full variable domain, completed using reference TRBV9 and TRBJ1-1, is DSGVTQTPKHLITATGQRVTLRCSPRSGDLSVYWYQQSLDQGLQFLIQYYNGEERAKGNILERFSAQQFPDLHSELNLSSLELGDSALYFCASSVGQGASEAFFGQGTRLTVV.

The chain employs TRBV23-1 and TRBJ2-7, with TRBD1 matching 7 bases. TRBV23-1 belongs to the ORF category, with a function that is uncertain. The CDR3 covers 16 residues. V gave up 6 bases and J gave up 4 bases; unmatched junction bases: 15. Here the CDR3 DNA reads TGCGCCAGCAGACGGACAGGCCTGCGTTTAGGGTACGAGCAGTACTTC. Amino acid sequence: CASRRTGLRLGYEQYF.

The CDR3 loop is CASIRQGRGNEQFF. CDR3 DNA: TGTGCCAGCATACGACAGGGAAGGGGGAATGAGCAGTTCTTC. The chain employs TRBV28 and TRBJ2-1; the match to TRBD1 covers 7 bases. Trimming at V came to 7 bases and at J to 7 bases, leaving 10 bases not matched to a gene. The CDR3 spans 14 residues. Per the germline V gene, CDR1 is MDHEN and CDR2 is SYDVKM.

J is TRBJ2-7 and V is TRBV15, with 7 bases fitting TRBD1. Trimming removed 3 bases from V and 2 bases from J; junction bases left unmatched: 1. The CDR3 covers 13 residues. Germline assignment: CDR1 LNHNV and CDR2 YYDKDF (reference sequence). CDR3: CATSRDRPYEQYF. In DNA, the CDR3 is TGTGCCACCAGCAGGGACAGGCCCTACGAGCAGTACTTC. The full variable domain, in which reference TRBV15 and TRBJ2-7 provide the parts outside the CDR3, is DAMVIQNPRYQVTQFGKPVTLSCSQTLNHNVMYWYQQKSSQAPKLLFHYYDKDFNNEADTPDNFQSRRPNTSFCFLDIRSPGLGDTAMYLCATSRDRPYEQYFGPGTRLTVT.

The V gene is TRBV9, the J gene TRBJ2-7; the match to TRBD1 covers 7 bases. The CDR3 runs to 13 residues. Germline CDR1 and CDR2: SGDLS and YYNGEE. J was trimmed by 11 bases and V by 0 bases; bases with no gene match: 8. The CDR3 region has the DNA TGTGCCAGCAGCGTAGGGGACAGCTCGAGTGAGTACTTC. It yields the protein CASSVGDSSSEYF.

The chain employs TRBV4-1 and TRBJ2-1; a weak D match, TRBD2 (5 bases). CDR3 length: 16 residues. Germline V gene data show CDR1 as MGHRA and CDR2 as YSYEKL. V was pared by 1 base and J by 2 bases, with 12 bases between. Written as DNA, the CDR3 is TGCGCCAGCAGCCAAGTGGGAGCGGCTCCCTACAATGAGCAGTTCTTC. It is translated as CASSQVGAAPYNEQFF.

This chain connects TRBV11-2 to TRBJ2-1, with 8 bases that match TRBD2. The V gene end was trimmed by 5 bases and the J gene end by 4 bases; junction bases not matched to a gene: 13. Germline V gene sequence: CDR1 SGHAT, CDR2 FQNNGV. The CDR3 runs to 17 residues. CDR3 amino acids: CASSLRSPGGGYNEQFF. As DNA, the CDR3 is TGTGCCAGCAGCCTACGGTCCCCGGGAGGGGGATACAATGAGCAGTTCTTC.

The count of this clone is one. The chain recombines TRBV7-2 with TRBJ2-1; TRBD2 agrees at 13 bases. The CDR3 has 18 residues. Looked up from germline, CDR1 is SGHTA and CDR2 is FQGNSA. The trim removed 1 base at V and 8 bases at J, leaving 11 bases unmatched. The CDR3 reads CASSLVFWTSGSSDEQFF. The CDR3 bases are TGTGCCAGCAGCTTAGTATTTTGGACTAGCGGGAGTTCTGATGAGCAGTTCTTC.

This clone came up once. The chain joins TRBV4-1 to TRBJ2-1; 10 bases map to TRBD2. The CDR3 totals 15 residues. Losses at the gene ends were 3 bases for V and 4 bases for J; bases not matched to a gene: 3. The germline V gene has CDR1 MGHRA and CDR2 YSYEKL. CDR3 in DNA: TGCGCCAGCAGCCAGAAACTAGCGGGGTACAATGAGCAGTTCTTC. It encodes CASSQKLAGYNEQFF.

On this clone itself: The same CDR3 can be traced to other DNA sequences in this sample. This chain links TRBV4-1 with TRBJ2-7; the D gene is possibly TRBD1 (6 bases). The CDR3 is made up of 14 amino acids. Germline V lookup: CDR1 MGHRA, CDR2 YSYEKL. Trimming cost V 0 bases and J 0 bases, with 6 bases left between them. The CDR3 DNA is TGCGCCAGCAGCCAAGAACAGGGCTCCTACGAGCAGTACTTC. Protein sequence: CASSQEQGSYEQYF.

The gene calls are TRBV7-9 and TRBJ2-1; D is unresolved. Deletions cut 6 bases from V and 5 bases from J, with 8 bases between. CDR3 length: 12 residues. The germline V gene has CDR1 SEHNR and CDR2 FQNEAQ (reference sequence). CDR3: CASSSSHNEQFF. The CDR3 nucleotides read TGTGCCAGCAGTTCATCTCACAATGAGCAGTTCTTC.

CDR3 loop: CASTQDRIGYTF. The CDR3 bases are TGTGCCAGCACCCAGGACAGGATTGGCTACACCTTC. This chain joins TRBV6-5 and TRBJ1-2, with TRBD1 identical over 7 bases. The germline V gene encodes CDR1 MNHEY and CDR2 SVGAGI. This CDR3 region has 12 residues. The trim removed 7 bases at V and 7 bases at J, leaving 6 bases unmatched.

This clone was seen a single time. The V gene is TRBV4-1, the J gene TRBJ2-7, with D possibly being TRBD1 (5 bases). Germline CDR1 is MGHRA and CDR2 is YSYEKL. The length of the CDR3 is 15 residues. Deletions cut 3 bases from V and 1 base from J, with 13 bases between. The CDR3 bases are TGCGCCAGCAGCCAGACAATTGACAGTTCCTACGAGCAGTACTTC. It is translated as CASSQTIDSSYEQYF.

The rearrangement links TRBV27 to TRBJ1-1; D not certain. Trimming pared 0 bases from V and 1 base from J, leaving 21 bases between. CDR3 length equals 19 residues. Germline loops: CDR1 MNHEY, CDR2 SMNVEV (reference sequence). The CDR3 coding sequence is TGTGCCAGCAGTTTATCTTCTCCGCTAGGGCAGACCGAGAACACTGAAGCTTTCTTT. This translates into CASSLSSPLGQTENTEAFF.

Here the CDR3 DNA reads TGTGCCAGCAGTTTAAGGGGACTAGCGCATGAGCAGTTCTTC. It specifies CASSLRGLAHEQFF. This chain links TRBV28 with TRBJ2-1, with 10 bases identical to TRBD2. The V gene end was trimmed by 2 bases and the J gene end by 8 bases; junction bases not matched to a gene: 3. The CDR3 runs to 14 residues. Germline-derived CDR1 and CDR2 are MDHEN and SYDVKM.

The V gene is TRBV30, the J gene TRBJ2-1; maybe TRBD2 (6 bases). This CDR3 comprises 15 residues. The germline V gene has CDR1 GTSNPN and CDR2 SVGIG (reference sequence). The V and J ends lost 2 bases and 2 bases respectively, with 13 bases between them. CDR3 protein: CAWSFLGLAYNEQFF. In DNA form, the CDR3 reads TGTGCCTGGAGTTTCCTGGGACTGGCCTACAATGAGCAGTTCTTC.

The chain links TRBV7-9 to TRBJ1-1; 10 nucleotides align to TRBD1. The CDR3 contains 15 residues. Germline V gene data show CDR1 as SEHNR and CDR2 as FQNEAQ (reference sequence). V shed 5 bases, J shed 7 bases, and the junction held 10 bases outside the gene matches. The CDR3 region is CASSQGQGDLIEAFF. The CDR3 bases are TGTGCCAGCAGCCAAGGACAGGGGGATCTTATTGAAGCTTTCTTT.

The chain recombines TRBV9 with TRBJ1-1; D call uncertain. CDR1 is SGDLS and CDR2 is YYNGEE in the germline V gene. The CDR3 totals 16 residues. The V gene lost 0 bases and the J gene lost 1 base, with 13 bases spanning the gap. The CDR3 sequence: CASSVVSLRQNTEAFF. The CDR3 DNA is TGTGCCAGCAGCGTAGTATCCCTCCGACAGAACACTGAAGCTTTCTTT. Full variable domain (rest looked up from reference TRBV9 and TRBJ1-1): DSGVTQTPKHLITATGQRVTLRCSPRSGDLSVYWYQQSLDQGLQFLIQYYNGEERAKGNILERFSAQQFPDLHSELNLSSLELGDSALYFCASSVVSLRQNTEAFFGQGTRLTVV.

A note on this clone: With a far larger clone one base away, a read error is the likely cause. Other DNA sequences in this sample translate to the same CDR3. CDR3 sequence (DNA): TGTGCCAGCAGCTTGAGAGGAACTGAAGCTTTCTTT. Residues: CASSLRGTEAFF. This chain uses TRBV4-2 with TRBJ1-1, with unresolved D. The germline V gene encodes CDR1 LGHNA and CDR2 YNFKEQ. With 5 bases removed from V and 5 bases from J, the gap between germline ends came to 9 bases. There are 12 residues in the CDR3.

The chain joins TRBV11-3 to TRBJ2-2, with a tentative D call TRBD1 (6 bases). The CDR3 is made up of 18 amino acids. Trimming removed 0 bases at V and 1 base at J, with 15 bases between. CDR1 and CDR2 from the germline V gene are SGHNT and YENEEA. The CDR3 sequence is CASSLDGGSGQNTGELFF. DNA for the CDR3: TGTGCCAGCAGCTTAGATGGGGGCAGCGGCCAGAACACCGGGGAGCTGTTTTTT.